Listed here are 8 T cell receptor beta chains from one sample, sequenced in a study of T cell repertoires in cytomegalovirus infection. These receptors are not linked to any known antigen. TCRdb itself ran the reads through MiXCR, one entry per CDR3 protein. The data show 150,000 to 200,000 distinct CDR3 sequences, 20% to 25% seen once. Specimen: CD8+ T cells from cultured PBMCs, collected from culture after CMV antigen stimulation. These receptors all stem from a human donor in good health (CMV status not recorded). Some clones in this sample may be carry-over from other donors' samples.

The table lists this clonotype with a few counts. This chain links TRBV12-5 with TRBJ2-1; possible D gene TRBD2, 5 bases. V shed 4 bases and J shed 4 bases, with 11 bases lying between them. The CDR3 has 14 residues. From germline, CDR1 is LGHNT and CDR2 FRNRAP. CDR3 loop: CASGWSGTYNEQFF. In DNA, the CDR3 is TGTGCTAGTGGTTGGAGCGGCACTTACAATGAGCAGTTCTTC.

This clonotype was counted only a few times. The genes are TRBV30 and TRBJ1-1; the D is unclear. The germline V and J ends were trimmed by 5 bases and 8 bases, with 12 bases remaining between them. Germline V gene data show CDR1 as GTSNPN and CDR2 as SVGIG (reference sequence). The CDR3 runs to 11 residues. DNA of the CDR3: TGTGCCTGGTCAGGTGGAGTCGAAGCTTTCTTT. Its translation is CAWSGGVEAFF.

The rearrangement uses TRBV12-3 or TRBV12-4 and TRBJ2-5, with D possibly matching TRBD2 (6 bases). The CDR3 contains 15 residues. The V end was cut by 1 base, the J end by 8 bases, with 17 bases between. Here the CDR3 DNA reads TGTGCCAGCAGTTTAGTTTCCGGGACGGGAGAAACCCAGTACTTC. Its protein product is CASSLVSGTGETQYF.

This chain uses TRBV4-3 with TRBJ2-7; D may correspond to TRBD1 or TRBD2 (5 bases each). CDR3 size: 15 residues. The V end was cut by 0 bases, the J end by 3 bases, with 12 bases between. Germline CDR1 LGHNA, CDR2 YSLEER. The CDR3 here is CASSQDSGTRYEQYF. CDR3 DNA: TGCGCCAGCAGCCAAGATTCGGGGACCCGCTACGAGCAGTACTTC.

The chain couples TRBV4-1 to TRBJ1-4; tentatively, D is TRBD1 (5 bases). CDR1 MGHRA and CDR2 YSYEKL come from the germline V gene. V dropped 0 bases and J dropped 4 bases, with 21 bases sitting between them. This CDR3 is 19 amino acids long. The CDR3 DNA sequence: TGCGCCAGCAGCCAAGATCCCCCGCCAGGGAACCCAAATAATGAAAAACTGTTTTTT. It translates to CASSQDPPPGNPNNEKLFF.

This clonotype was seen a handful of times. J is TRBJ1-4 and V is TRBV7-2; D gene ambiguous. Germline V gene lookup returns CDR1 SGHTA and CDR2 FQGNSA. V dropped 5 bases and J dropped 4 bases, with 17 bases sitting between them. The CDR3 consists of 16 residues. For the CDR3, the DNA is TGTGCCAGCAGCCCCCATTTAGTCCCCGTTAATGAAAAACTGTTTTTT. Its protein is CASSPHLVPVNEKLFF.

For the CDR3, the DNA is TGTGCCAGCAGCACCACTTGGGGTCAGCCCCAGCATTTT. The encoded protein is CASSTTWGQPQHF. The chain recombines TRBV9 with TRBJ1-5; D gene ambiguous. CDR1 is SGDLS and CDR2 is YYNGEE in the germline V gene. The CDR3 extends over 13 amino acids. V was shortened by 4 bases and J by 6 bases, with 11 bases between the two germline ends.

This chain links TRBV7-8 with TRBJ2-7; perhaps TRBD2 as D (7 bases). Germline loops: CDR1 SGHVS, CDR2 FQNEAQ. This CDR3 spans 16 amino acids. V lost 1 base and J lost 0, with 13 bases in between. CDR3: CASSLGRGGLSYEQYF. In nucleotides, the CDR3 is TGTGCCAGCAGCTTAGGAAGGGGGGGACTCTCCTACGAGCAGTACTTC.